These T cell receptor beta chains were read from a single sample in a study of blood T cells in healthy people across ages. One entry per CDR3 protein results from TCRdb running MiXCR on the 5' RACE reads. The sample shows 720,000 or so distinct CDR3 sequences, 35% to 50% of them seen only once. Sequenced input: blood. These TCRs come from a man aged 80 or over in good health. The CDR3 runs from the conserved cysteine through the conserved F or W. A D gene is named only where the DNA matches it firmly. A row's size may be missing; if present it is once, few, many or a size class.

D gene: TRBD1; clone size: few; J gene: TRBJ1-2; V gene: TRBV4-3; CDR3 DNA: TGCGCCAGCAGCCTACAGGGGACATCGGACTATGGCTACACCTTC; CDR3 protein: CASSLQGTSDYGYTF
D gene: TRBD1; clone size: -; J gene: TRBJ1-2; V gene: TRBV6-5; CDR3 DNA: TGTGCCAGCAGTTACTCGGGACAGGGATCCTATGGCTACACCTTC; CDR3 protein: CASSYSGQGSYGYTF
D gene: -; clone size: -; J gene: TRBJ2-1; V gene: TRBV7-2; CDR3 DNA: TGTGCCAGCAGCCGAAGGGGGGAGACCCCCTACAATGAGCAGTTCTTC; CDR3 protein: CASSRRGETPYNEQFF
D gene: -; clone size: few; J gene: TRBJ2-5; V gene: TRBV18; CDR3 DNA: TGTGCCAGCGTCCGGCAAGAGACCCAGTACTTC; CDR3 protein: CASVRQETQYF
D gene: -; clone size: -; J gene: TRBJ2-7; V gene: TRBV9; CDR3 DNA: TGTGCCAGCACCGAAGGGTTGGGTAACTACGAGCAGTACTTC; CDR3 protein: CASTEGLGNYEQYF
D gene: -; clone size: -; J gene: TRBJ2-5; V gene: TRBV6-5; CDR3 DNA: TGTGCCAGCAGTTACGGGAAAACATCGACAAACCAAGAGACCCAGTACTTC; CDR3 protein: CASSYGKTSTNQETQYF
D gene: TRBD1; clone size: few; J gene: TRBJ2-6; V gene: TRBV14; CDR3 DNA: TGTGCCAGCAGCAAAGGGACAGTGCTTGGGGCCAACGTCCTGACTTTC; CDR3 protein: CASSKGTVLGANVLTF
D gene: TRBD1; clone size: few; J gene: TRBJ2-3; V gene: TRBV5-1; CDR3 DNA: TGCGCCAGCAGCGTGGAGACAGGGGTTGGTACGCAGTATTTT; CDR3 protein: CASSVETGVGTQYF
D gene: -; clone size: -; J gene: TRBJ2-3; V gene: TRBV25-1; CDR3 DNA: TGTGCCAGCACCCCAAATATCGGTAGGGTAGATACGCAGTATTTT; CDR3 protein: CASTPNIGRVDTQYF
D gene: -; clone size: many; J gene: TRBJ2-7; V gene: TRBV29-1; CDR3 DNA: TGCAGCAACCCCCCCTACGAGCAGTACTTC; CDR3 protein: CSNPPYEQYF
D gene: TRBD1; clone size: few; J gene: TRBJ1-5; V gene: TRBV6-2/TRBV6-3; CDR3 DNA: TGTGCCAGCAGTTACCAGCCGGGACAGGGGTACAGTCAGCCCCAGCATTTT; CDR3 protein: CASSYQPGQGYSQPQHF
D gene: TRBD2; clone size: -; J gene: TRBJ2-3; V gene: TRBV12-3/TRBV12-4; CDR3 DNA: TGTGCCAGCAGTTTAGAAGCGGGGGGGCTTAGAGATACGCAGTATTTT; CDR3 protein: CASSLEAGGLRDTQYF
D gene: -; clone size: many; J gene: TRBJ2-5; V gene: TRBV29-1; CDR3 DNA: TGCAGCGTTGAAGCGCCGGGCGAAGAGACCCAGTACTTC; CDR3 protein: CSVEAPGEETQYF
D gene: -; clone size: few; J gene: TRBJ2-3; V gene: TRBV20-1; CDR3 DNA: TGCAGTGCCCCGAACCCACTAGTCCGGGTAGATACGCAGTATTTT; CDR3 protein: CSAPNPLVRVDTQYF
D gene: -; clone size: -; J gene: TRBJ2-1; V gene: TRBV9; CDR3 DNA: TGTGCCAGCAGCTTGGGGATGGGGAGCTCCTACAATGAGCAGTTCTTC; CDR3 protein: CASSLGMGSSYNEQFF
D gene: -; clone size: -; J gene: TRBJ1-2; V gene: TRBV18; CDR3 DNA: TGTGCCAGCTCACCCCGGAATAGGGGGGAAGGCGGCTACACCTTC; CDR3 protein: CASSPRNRGEGGYTF
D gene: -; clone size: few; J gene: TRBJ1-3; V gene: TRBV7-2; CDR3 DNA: TGTGCCAGCAGCTCCACCTCTGGAAACACCATATATTTT; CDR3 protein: CASSSTSGNTIYF
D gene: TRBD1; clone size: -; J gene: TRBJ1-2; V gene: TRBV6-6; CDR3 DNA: TGTGCCAGCAGTTCCACAGGACAGGGGGCTTATGGCTACACCTTC; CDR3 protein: CASSSTGQGAYGYTF
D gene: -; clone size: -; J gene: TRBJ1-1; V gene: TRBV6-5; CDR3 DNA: TGTGCCAGCACCCAGATAGGTTCTCGGACTGAAGCTTTCTTT; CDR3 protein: CASTQIGSRTEAFF
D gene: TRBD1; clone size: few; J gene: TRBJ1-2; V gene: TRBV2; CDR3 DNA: TGTGCCAGCAGAATTTTGACAGGGTCCCATGGCTACACCTTC; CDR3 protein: CASRILTGSHGYTF
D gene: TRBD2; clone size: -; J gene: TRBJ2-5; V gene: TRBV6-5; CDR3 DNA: TGTGCCAGCAGTTCAGGGACTAGCGGGCTCCAAGAGACCCAGTACTTC; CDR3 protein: CASSSGTSGLQETQYF
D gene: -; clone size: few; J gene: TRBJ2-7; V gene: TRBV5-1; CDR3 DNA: TGCGCCAGCAGCTTGGATTCCGACTTGACTTACGAGCAGTACTTC; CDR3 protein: CASSLDSDLTYEQYF
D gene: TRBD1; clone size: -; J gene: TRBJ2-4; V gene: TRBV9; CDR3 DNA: TGTGCCAGCAGCGTGAGGACAGGGCGTCCGGTAGAGCAGTACTTC; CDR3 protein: CASSVRTGRPVEQYF
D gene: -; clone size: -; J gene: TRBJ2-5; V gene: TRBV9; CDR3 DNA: TGTGCCAGCAGCGTATCGACAGGCCAAGAGACCCAGTACTTC; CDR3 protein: CASSVSTGQETQYF
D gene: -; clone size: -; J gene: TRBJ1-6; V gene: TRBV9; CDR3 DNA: TGTGCCAGCAGCCCGGGACACCATAATTTACCCCTCCACTTT; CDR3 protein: CASSPGHHNLPLHF
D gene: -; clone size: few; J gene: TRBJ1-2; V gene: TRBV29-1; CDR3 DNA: TGCAGCGTTGAACAAGGAGGGTTGGGCTACACCTTC; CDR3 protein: CSVEQGGLGYTF
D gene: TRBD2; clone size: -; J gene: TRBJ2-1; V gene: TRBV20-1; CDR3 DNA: TGCAGTGCTAGAAAAATAGCGGGAGGCTCGAACAATGAGCAGTTCTTC; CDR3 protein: CSARKIAGGSNNEQFF
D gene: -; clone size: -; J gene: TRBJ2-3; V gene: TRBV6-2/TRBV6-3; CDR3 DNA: TGTGCCAGCAGCCGAGAGTCGTCTAGCACAGATACGCAGTATTTT; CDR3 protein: CASSRESSSTDTQYF
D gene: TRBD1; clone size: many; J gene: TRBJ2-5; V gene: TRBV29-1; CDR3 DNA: TGCAGCGTTCGCAGGGGGGAGACCCAGTACTTC; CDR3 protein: CSVRRGETQYF
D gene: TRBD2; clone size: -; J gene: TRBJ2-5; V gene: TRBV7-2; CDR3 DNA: TGTGTCAGCAGCCGTAGACTAGCGGGAGGTTACAATGAGCAGTACTTC; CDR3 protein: CVSSRRLAGGYNEQYF
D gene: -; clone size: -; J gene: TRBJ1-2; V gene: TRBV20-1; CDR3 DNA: TGCAGTGCTAGATGGCAGGTGACCTATGGCTACACCTTC; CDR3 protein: CSARWQVTYGYTF
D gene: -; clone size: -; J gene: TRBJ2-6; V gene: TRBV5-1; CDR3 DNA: TGCGCCAGCAGCCTGACAGCCTCTGGGGCCAACGTCCTGACTTTC; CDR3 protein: CASSLTASGANVLTF
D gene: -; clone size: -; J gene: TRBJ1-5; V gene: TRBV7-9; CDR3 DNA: TGTGCCAGCAGCCAAGTGGACAGTTATAGCAATCAGCCCCAGCATTTT; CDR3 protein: CASSQVDSYSNQPQHF
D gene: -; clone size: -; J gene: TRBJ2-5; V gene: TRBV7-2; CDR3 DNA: TGTGCCAGCAGCTTGGGAATGGGGGTAGTAAGGGAGACCCAGTACTTC; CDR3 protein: CASSLGMGVVRETQYF
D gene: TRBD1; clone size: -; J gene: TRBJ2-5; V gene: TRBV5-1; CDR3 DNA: TGCGCCAGCAGATTCGAGGGGGCCCTGTACCAAGAGACCCAGTACTTC; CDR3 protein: CASRFEGALYQETQYF
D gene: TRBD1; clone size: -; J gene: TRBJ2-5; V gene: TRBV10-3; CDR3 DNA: TGTGCCATCAGTGAGCGAGACAGGGGGCTAGGAGAGACCCAGTACTTC; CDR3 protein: CAISERDRGLGETQYF
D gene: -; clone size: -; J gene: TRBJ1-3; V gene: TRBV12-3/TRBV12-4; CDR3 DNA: TGTGCCAGCAGTTTACCCGTAGGGGTCGTAAACACCATATATTTT; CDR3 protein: CASSLPVGVVNTIYF
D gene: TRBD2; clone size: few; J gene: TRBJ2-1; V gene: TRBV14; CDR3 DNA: TGTGCCAGCAGCCAAGGGGGCGGGGGCTCCTACAATGAGCAGTTCTTC; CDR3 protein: CASSQGGGGSYNEQFF
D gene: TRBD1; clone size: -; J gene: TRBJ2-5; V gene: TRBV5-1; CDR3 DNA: TGCGCCAGCAGCTTGACCACAGGGGCCGAGACCCAGTACTTC; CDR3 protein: CASSLTTGAETQYF
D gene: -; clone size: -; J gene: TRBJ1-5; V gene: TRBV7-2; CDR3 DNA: TGTGCCAGCAGCTACTCCTATCAGCCCCAGCATTTT; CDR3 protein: CASSYSYQPQHF
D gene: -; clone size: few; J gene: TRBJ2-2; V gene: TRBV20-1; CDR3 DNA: TGCAGTGCTAGAGGGGGCACTAACACCGGGGAGCTGTTTTTT; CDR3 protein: CSARGGTNTGELFF
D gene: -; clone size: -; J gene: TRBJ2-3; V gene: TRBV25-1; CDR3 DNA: TGTGCCAGCAGTGAATATCCCTTTTCGGATACGCAGTATTTT; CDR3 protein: CASSEYPFSDTQYF